The 9 T cell receptor beta chains below come from one sample, sequenced in a study of OX40 agonist ivuxolimab in advanced cancers. Generated by immunoSEQ multiplex PCR, the TCRdb table keeps only in-frame clones and is missing some. The repertoire holds under 70,000 clones, around 88% seen once, with about 12% in the top ten. The sequencing used CD4+ or CD8+ T cells sorted from blood, collected in a trial of the OX40 agonist ivuxolimab. All receptors derive from an adult with an advanced solid tumor such as melanoma, head and neck, liver or kidney cancer.

In this sample, this clone turned up a few times. This sequence joins TRBV19 and TRBJ1-2; D is ambiguous. This CDR3 region has 11 residues. CDR1 is LNHDA, CDR2 SQIVND, per germline (reference sequence). Trimming removed 10 bases at V and 8 bases at J, with 14 bases between. CDR3 loop: CATGPFGGYTF. The CDR3 nucleotides read TGTGCCACTGGACCCTTCGGGGGCTACACCTTC.

Written as DNA, the CDR3 is TGTGCCAGCAGCTTAGCGCTGGGAGGGGACGAGCAGTACTTC. Protein: CASSLALGGDEQYF. This sequence joins TRBV7-2 and TRBJ2-7; 7 positions match TRBD2. Germline lookup yields CDR1 SGHTA and CDR2 FQGNSA. Trimming removed 0 bases from V and 5 bases from J; junction bases left unmatched: 4. The CDR3 spans 14 residues.

V and J are TRBV4-1 and TRBJ1-4; 7 nucleotides align to TRBD1. Germline V lookup: CDR1 MGHRA, CDR2 YSYEKL. V trimming: 7 bases; J trimming: 5 bases; junction bases outside the gene matches: 4. The CDR3 extends over 13 amino acids. The CDR3, as DNA: TGCGCCAGCAACTACAGGGGAAATGAAAAACTGTTTTTT. Protein: CASNYRGNEKLFF.

In this sample, this clone turned up once. The V and J genes are TRBV9 and TRBJ2-6; no reliable D call. V was clipped by 0 bases and J by 1 base, with 5 bases between them. The CDR3 length is 15 residues. Germline V gene lookup returns CDR1 SGDLS and CDR2 YYNGEE. CDR3 in amino acids: CASSVEVSGANVLTF. Written as DNA, the CDR3 is TGTGCCAGCAGCGTAGAAGTATCTGGGGCCAACGTCCTGACTTTC. Based on the CDR3 plus reference TRBV9 and TRBJ2-6, the full variable domain is DSGVTQTPKHLITATGQRVTLRCSPRSGDLSVYWYQQSLDQGLQFLIQYYNGEERAKGNILERFSAQQFPDLHSELNLSSLELGDSALYFCASSVEVSGANVLTFGAGSRLTVL.

The chain is built from TRBV25-1 and TRBJ2-7; D not certain. CDR1 is MGHDK, CDR2 SYGVNS, per germline. Trimming removed 1 base at V and 1 base at J, with 14 bases between. This CDR3 contains 16 residues. DNA of the CDR3: TGTGCCAGCAGTGAATCTTCTAGAAGAAGTTCCTACGAGCAGTACTTC. Protein sequence: CASSESSRRSSYEQYF.

The rearrangement uses TRBV2 and TRBJ1-1; D not resolved. The CDR3 length is 11 residues. CDR1 is SNHLY and CDR2 is FYNNEI in the germline V gene. Trimming left V 6 bases short and J 1 base short, with 3 bases between. Here the CDR3 DNA reads TGTGCCAGCAGACAGAACACTGAAGCTTTCTTT. Its protein product is CASRQNTEAFF. The whole variable domain, remainder taken from reference TRBV2 and TRBJ1-1, is EPEVTQTPSHQVTQMGQEVILRCVPISNHLYFYWYRQILGQKVEFLVSFYNNEISEKSEIFDDQFSVERPDGSNFTLKIRSTKLEDSAMYFCASRQNTEAFFGQGTRLTVV.

The chain joins TRBV5-4 to TRBJ2-2; D is unresolved. There are 14 residues in the CDR3. The V gene lost 3 bases and the J gene lost 7 bases, with 13 bases spanning the gap. In germline, CDR1 is SGHNT, CDR2 YYREEE (reference sequence). The chain's CDR3 is CASSYAVELGELFF. The DNA for the CDR3 is TGTGCCAGCAGCTATGCGGTAGAGCTCGGGGAGCTGTTTTTT.

The chain recombines TRBV7-9 with TRBJ1-1; D might be TRBD1 (6 bases). The CDR3 spans 15 residues. V dropped 5 bases and J dropped 1 base, with 14 bases sitting between them. The germline CDR1 and CDR2 sequences are SEHNR and FQNEAQ (reference sequence). In DNA, the CDR3 is TGTGCCAGCAGCCCCGAACAGGGCTGGAACACTGAAGCTTTCTTT. Protein product: CASSPEQGWNTEAFF. The full variable domain, with the rest looked up from reference TRBV7-9 and TRBJ1-1, is DTGVSQNPRHKITKRGQNVTFRCDPISEHNRLYWYRQTLGQGPEFLTYFQNEAQLEKSRLLSDRFSAERPKGSFSTLEIQRTEQGDSAMYLCASSPEQGWNTEAFFGQGTRLTVV.

This clone was observed a few times. The gene calls are TRBV7-8 and TRBJ1-3; D uncertain. The CDR3 has 14 residues. Trimming left V 5 bases short and J 0 bases short, with 8 bases between. Looked up from germline, CDR1 is SGHVS and CDR2 is FQNEAQ. The CDR3 bases are TGTGCCAGCAGCGATGGTAGCTCTGGAAACACCATATATTTT. It translates to CASSDGSSGNTIYF.